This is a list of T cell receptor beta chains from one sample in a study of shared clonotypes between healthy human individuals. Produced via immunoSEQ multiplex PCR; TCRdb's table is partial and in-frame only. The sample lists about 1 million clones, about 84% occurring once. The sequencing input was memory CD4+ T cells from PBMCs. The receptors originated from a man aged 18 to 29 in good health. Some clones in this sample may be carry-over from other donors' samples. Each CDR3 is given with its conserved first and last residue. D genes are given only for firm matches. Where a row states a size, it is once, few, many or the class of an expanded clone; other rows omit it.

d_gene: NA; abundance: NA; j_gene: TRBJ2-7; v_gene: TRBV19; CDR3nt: TGTGCCAGTAGTATAGATCGGGCTAGCGAGGGCTACGAGCAGTACTTC; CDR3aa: CASSIDRASEGYEQYF
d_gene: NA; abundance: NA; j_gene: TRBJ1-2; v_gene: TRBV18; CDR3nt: TGTGCCAGCTCCCTAAACAGCGACTATGGCTACACCTTC; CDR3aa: CASSLNSDYGYTF
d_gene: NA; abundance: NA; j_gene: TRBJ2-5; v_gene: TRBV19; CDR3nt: TGTGCCAGTAGAAGGGACACGCTCAACCAAGAGACCCAGTACTTC; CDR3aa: CASRRDTLNQETQYF
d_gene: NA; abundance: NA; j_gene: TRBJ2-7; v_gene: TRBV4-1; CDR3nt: TGCGCCAGCAGCCAAGAGCCACTAAGCTCCTACGAGCAGTACTTC; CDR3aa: CASSQEPLSSYEQYF
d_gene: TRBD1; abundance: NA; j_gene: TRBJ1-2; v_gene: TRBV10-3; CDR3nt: TGTGCCAATAGACAGGGGGTTAACTATGGCTACACCTTC; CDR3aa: CANRQGVNYGYTF
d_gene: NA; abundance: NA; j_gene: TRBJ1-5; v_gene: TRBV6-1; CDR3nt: TGTGCCAGCAGTGAAGCGCTTATGGGGTGGGGGCAGCCCCAGCATTTT; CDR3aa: CASSEALMGWGQPQHF
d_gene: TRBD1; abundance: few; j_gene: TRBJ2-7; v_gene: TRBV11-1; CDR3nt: TGTGCCAGCGCGTCTCATACCTCCGGACAGGGGCTATACGAGCAGTACTTC; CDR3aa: CASASHTSGQGLYEQYF
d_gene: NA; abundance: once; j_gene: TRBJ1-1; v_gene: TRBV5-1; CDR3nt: TGCGCCAGCAGCTCTTCCCCCAGGGGCCTGAACACTGAAGCTTTCTTT; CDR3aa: CASSSSPRGLNTEAFF
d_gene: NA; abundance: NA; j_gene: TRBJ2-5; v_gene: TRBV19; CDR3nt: TGTGCCAGTAGTAATCGGCAGACAGAGACCCAGTACTTC; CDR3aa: CASSNRQTETQYF
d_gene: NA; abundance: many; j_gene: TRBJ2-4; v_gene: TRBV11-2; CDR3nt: TGTGCCAGCAGCCCCGATATAGCCAAAAACATTCAGTACTTC; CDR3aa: CASSPDIAKNIQYF
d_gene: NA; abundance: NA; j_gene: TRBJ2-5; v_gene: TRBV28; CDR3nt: TGTGCCAGCAGAGTACAGGGCCAGGCAGAAGAGACCCAGTACTTC; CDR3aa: CASRVQGQAEETQYF
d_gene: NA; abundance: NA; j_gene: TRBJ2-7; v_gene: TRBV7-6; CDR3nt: TGTGCCAGCAGCCGCCCGCAGGGGGGCACTTTCGACGAGCAGTACTTC; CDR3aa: CASSRPQGGTFDEQYF